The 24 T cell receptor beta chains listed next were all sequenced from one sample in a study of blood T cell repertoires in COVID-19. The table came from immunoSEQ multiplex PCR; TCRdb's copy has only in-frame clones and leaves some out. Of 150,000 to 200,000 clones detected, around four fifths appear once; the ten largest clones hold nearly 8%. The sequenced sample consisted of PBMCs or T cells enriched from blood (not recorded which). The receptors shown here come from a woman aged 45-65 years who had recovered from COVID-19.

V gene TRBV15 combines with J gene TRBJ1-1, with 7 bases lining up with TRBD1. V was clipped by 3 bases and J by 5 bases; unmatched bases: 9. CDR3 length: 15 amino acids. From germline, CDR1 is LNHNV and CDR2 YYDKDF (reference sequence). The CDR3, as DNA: TGTGCCACCAGCAGGGGTGAGGGGGCGAGAACTGAAGCTTTCTTT. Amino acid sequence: CATSRGEGARTEAFF.

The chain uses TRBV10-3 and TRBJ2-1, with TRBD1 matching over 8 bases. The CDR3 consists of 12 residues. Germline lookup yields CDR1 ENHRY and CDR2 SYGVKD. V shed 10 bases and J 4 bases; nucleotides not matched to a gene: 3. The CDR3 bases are TGTGCCAACGGACAGGGATACAATGAGCAGTTCTTC. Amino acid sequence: CANGQGYNEQFF.

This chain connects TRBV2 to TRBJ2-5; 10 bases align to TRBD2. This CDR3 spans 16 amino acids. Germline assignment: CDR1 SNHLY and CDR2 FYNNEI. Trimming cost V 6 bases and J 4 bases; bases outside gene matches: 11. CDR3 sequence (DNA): TGTGCCAGCAGCGACTGGGCTAGCGGGGGTAGAGAGACCCAGTACTTC. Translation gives CASSDWASGGRETQYF.

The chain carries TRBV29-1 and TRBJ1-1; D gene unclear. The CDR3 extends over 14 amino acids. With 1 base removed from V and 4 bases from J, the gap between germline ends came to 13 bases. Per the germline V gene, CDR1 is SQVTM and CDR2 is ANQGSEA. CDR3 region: CSVEGAVGRTEAFF. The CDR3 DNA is TGCAGCGTTGAAGGCGCGGTGGGTCGCACTGAAGCTTTCTTT.

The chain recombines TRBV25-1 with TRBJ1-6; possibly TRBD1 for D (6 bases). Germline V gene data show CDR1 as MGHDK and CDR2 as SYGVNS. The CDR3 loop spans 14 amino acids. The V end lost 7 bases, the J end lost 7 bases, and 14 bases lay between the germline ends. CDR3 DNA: TGTGCCAGCACCCGGGGACATCCAAATTCACCCCTCCACTTT. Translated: CASTRGHPNSPLHF.

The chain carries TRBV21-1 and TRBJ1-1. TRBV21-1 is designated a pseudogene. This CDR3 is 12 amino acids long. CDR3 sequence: CASSSENTEAFF. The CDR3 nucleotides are TGTGCCAGCAGCAGCGAGAACACTGAAGCTTTCTTT.

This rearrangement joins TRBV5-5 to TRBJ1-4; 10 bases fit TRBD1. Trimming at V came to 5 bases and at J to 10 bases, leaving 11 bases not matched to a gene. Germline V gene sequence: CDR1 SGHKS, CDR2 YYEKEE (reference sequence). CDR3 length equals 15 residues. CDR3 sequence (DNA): TGTGCCAGCAGGCCATCCGGGACAGGGGATGGAAAACTGTTTTTT. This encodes CASRPSGTGDGKLFF. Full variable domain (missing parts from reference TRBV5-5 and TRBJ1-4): DAGVTQSPTHLIKTRGQQVTLRCSPISGHKSVSWYQQVLGQGPQFIFQYYEKEERGRGNFPDRFSARQFPNYSSELNVNALLLGDSALYLCASRPSGTGDGKLFFGSGTQLSVL.

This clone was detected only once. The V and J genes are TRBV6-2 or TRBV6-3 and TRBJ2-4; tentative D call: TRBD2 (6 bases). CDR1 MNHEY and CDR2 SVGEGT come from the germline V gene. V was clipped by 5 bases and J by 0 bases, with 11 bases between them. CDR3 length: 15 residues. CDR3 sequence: CASSPPGLAKNIQYF. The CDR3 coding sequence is TGTGCCAGCAGTCCCCCGGGACTAGCCAAAAACATTCAGTACTTC.

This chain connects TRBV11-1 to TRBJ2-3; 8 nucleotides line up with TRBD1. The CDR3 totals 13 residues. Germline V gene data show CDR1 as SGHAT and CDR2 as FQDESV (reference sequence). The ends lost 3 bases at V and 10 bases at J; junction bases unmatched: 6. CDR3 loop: CASSFIRQGPQYF. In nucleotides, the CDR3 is TGTGCCAGCAGCTTCATACGACAGGGGCCGCAGTATTTT.

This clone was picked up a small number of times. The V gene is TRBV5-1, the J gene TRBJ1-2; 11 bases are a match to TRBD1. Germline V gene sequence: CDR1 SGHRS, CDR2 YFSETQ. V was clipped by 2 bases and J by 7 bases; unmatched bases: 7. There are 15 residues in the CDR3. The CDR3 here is CASSLKDRGLSGYTF. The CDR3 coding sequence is TGCGCCAGCAGCTTAAAGGACAGGGGGCTAAGTGGCTACACCTTC.

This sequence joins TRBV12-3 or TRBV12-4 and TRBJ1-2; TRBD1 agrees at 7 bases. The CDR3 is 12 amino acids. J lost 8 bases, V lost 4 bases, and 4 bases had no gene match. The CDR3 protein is CASSYRGNGYTF. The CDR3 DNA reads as TGTGCCAGCAGTTACAGGGGTAACGGCTACACCTTC.

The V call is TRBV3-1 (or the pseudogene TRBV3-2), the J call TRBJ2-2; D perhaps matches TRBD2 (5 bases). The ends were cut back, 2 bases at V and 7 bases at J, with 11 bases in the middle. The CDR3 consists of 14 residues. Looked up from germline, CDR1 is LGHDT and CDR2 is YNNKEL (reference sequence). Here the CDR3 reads CASSQKTRFGELFF. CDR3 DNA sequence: TGTGCCAGCAGCCAAAAAACTAGGTTCGGGGAGCTGTTTTTT.

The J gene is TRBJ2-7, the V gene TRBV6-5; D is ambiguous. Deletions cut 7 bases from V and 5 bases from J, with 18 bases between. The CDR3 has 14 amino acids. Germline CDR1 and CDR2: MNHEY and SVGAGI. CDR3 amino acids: CASTLQPGIDEQYF. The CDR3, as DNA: TGTGCCAGCACCCTGCAGCCAGGAATCGACGAGCAGTACTTC.

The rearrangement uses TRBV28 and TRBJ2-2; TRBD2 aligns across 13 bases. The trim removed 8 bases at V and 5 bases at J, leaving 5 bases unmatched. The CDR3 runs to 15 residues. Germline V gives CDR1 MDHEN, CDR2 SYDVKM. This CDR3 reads CASRWTSGRTGELFF. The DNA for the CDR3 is TGTGCCAGCCGTTGGACTAGCGGGAGAACCGGGGAGCTGTTTTTT.

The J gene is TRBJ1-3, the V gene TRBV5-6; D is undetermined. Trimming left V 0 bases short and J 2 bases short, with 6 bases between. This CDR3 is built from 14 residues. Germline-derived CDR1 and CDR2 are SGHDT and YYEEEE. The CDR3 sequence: CASSLDFAGNTIYF. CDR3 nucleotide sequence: TGTGCCAGCAGCTTGGACTTTGCTGGAAACACCATATATTTT.

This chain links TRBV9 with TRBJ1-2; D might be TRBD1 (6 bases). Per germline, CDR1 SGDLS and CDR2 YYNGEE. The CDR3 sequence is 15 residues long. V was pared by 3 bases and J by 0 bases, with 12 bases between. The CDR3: CASSAWDTPNYGYTF. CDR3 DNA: TGTGCCAGCAGCGCCTGGGACACCCCTAACTATGGCTACACCTTC. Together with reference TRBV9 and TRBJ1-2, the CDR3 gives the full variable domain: DSGVTQTPKHLITATGQRVTLRCSPRSGDLSVYWYQQSLDQGLQFLIQYYNGEERAKGNILERFSAQQFPDLHSELNLSSLELGDSALYFCASSAWDTPNYGYTFGSGTRLTVV.

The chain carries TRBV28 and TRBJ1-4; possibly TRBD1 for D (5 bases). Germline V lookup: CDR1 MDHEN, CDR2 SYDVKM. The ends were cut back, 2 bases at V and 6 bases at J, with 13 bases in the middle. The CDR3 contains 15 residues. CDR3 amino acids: CASSLQGRLDEKLFF. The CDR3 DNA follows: TGTGCCAGCAGTTTACAGGGTCGGTTGGATGAAAAACTGTTTTTT. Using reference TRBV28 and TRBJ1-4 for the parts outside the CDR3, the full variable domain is DVKVTQSSRYLVKRTGEKVFLECVQDMDHENMFWYRQDPGLGLRLIYFSYDVKMKEKGDIPEGYSVSREKKERFSLILESASTNQTSMYLCASSLQGRLDEKLFFGSGTQLSVL.

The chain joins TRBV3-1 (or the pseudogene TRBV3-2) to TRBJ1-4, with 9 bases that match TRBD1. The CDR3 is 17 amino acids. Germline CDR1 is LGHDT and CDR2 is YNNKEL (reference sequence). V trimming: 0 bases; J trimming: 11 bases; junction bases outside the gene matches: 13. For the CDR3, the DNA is TGTGCCAGCAGCCAAGACAGGGACAGGGCCACTAAGGGGAAACTGTTTTTT. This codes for CASSQDRDRATKGKLFF.

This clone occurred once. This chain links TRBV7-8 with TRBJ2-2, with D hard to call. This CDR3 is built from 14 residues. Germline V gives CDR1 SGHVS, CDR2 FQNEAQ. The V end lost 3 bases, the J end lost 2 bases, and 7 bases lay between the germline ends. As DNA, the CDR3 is TGTGCCAGCAGCTTTTCAACAAACACCGGGGAGCTGTTTTTT. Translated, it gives CASSFSTNTGELFF.

This chain's CDR3 is CASSLDLLAVSSTDTQYF. In nucleotides, the CDR3 is TGTGCCAGCAGCTTGGACCTGTTAGCGGTATCTAGCACAGATACGCAGTATTTT. The gene calls are TRBV5-4 and TRBJ2-3; possibly TRBD2 for D (6 bases). V dropped 0 bases and J dropped 0 bases, with 17 bases sitting between them. CDR1 SGHNT and CDR2 YYREEE come from the germline V gene (reference sequence). The CDR3 length is 18 residues.

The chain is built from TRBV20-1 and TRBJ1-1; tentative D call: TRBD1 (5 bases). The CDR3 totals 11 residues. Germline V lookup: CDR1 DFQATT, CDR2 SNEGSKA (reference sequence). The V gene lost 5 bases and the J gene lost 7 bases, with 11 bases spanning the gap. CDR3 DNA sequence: TGCAGTGCTCTGACAGCGAGTGAAGCTTTCTTT. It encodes CSALTASEAFF.

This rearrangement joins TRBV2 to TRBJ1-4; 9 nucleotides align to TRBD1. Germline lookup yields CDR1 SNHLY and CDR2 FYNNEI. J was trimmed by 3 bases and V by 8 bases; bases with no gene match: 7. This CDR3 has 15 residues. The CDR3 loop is CASDGQGLANEKLFF. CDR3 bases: TGTGCCAGCGACGGACAGGGGCTGGCTAATGAAAAACTGTTTTTT.

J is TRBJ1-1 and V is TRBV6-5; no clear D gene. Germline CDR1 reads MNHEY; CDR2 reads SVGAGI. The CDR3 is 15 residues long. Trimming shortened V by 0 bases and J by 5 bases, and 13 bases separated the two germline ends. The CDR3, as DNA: TGTGCCAGCAGTTACTCGATCTCGGCGGGGACTGAAGCTTTCTTT. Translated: CASSYSISAGTEAFF.

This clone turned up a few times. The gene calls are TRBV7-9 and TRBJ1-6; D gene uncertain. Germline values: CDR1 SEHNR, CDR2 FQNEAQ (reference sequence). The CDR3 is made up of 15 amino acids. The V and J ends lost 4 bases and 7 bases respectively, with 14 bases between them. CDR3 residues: CASSSRDLRNSPLHF. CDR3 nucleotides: TGTGCCAGCAGCTCGCGGGATCTTCGCAATTCACCCCTCCACTTT.